The following is a T cell receptor beta chain sequence with its context. Its antigen remains unidentified. The record originates from a study of cytomegalovirus exposure and HLA in healthy donors. Whole-study results and caveats: A few CMV-associated chains were confirmed in vitro to be specific for CMV antigens. Cytomegalovirus-associated TCR beta chains were listed, numbering over 150. Presence/absence analyses rested on an assumption that sequencing depth was roughly uniform across donors. In a later analysis, TCR beta V- and J-gene trimming was associated with a missense DCLRE1C variant.

The PCR contained 60 Vbeta and 13 Jbeta primers. The method was immunoSEQ multiplex PCR; TCRdb's version includes in-frame clones alone and lacks a portion of them. The data show approximately 140,000 clones, with approximately 85% seen just once and roughly 0.5% held by the top ten. CDR3 size: 15 residues. Germline CDR1 and CDR2: MDHEN and SYDVKM. V dropped 4 bases and J dropped 0; count of bases not matched to a gene: 6. Sequenced sample: PBMCs. The chain links TRBV28 to TRBJ2-7; 7 nucleotides align to TRBD2. This receptor was identified in a woman in her thirties or forties in good health and CMV-seronegative. The CDR3 region has the DNA TGTGCCAGCAGTTCGTCTAGCGGAAACTCCTACGAGCAGTACTTC. It yields the protein CASSSSSGNSYEQYF.